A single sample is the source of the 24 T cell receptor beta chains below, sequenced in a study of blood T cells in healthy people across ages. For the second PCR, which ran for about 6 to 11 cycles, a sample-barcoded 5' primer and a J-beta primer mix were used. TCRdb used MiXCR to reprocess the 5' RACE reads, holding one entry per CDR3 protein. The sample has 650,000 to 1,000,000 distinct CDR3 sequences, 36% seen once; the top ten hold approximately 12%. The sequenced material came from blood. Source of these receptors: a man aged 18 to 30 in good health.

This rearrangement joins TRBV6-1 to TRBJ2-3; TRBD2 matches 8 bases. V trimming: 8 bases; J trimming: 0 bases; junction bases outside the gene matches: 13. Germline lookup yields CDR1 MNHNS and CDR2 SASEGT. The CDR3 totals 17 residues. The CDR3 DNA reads TGTGCCAGCTCGCGAAGCGGGGGACGTGCTAGCACAGATACGCAGTATTTT. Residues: CASSRSGGRASTDTQYF.

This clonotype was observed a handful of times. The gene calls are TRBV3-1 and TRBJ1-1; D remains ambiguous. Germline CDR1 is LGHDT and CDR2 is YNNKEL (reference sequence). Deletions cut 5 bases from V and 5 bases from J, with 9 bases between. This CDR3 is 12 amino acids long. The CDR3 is CASSTSGTEAFF. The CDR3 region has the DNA TGTGCCAGCAGCACCTCTGGAACTGAAGCTTTCTTT.

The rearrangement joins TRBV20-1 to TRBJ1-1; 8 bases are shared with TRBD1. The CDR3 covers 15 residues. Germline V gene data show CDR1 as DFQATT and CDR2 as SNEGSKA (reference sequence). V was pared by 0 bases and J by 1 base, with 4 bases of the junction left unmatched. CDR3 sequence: CSARDQGAWNTEAFF. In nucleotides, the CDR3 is TGCAGTGCTAGAGACCAGGGGGCCTGGAACACTGAAGCTTTCTTT.

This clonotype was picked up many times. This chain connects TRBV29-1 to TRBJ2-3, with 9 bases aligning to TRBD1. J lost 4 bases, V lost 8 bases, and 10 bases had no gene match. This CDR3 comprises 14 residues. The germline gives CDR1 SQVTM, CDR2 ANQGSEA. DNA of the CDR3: TGCAGCCACGAAATGGGACAGGGTTCAGATACGCAGTATTTT. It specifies CSHEMGQGSDTQYF.

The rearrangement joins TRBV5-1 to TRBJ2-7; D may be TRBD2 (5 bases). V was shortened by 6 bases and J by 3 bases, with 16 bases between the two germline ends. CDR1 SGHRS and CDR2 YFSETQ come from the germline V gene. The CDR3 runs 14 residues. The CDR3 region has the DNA TGCGCCAGCAACAGATCACTAGGGTACTACGAGCAGTACTTC. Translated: CASNRSLGYYEQYF.

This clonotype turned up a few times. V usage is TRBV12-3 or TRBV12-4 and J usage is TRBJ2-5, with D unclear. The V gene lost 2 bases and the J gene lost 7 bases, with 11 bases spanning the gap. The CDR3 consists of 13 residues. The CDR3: CASSLPPTGTQYF. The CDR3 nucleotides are TGTGCCAGCAGTTTACCCCCAACCGGGACCCAGTACTTC.

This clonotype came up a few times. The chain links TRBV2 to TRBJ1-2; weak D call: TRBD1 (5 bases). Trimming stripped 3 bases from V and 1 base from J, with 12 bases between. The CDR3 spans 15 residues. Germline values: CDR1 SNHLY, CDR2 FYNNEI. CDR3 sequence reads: CASSDGGVLNYGYTF. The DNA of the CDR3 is TGTGCCAGCAGTGATGGAGGGGTGCTTAACTATGGCTACACCTTC.

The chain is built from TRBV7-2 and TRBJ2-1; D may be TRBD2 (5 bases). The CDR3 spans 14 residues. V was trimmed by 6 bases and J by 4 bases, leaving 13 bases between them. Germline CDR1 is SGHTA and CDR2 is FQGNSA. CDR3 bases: TGTGCCAGCAGAGGGCTAGCTGATTACAATGAGCAGTTCTTC. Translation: CASRGLADYNEQFF.

The CDR3 region is CASSLGGGLNPYEQYF. CDR3 bases: TGTGCCAGCAGTTTGGGAGGGGGACTGAACCCCTACGAGCAGTACTTC. The chain links TRBV6-1 to TRBJ2-7, with D possibly TRBD2 on 7 matching bases. The length of the CDR3 is 16 residues. Deletions cut 5 bases from V and 2 bases from J, with 19 bases between. The germline V gene encodes CDR1 MNHNS and CDR2 SASEGT.

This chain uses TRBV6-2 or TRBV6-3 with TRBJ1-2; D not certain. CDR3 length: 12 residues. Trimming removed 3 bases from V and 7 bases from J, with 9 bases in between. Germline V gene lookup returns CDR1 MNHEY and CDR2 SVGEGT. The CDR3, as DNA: TGTGCCAGCAGTTATACGGGGATTGGCTACACCTTC. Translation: CASSYTGIGYTF.

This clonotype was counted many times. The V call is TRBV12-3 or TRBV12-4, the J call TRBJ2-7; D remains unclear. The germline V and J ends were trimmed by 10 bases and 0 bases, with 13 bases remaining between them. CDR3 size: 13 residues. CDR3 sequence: CATRLSRSYEQYF. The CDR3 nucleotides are TGTGCCACACGGTTAAGCCGCTCCTACGAGCAGTACTTC.

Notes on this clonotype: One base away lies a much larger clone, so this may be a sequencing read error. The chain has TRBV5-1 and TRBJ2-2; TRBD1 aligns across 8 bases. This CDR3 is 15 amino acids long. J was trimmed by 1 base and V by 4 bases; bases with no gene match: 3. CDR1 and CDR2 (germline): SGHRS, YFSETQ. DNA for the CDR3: TGCGCCAGCAGCGCCGGGACAGGGAACACCGGGGAGCTGTTTTTT. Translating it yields CASSAGTGNTGELFF. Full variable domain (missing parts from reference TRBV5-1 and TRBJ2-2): KAGVTQTPRYLIKTRGQQVTLSCSPISGHRSVSWYQQTPGQGLQFLFEYFSETQRNKGNFPGRFSGRQFSNSRSEMNVSTLELGDSALYLCASSAGTGNTGELFFGEGSRLTVL.

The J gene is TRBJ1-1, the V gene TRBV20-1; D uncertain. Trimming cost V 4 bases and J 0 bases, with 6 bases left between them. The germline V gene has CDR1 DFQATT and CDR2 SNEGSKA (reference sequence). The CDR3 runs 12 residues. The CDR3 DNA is TGCAGTGCTACCACAGTGAACACTGAAGCTTTCTTT. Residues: CSATTVNTEAFF.

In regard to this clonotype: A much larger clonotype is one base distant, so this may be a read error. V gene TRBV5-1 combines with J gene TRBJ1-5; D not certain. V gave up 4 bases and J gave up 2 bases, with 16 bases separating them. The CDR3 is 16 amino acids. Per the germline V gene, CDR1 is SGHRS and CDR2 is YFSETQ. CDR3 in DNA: TGCGCCAGCAGCGCCGCAGAGGGCCCAGGCAATCAGCCCCAGCATTTT. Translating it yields CASSAAEGPGNQPQHF.

The CDR3 loop reads CASSQVFNQPQHF. The CDR3 DNA reads as TGCGCCAGCAGCCAAGTGTTTAATCAGCCCCAGCATTTT. The chain has TRBV4-1 and TRBJ1-5; D ambiguous. The CDR3 runs 13 residues. The V and J ends lost 1 base and 4 bases respectively, with 5 bases between them. Per germline, CDR1 MGHRA and CDR2 YSYEKL.

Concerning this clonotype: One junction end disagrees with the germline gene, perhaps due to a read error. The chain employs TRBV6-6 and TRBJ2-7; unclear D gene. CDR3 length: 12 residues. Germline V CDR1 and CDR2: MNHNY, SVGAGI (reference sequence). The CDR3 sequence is CACSPGVYEQYF. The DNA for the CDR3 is TGTGCCTGCAGCCCAGGTGTCTACGAGCAGTACTTC.

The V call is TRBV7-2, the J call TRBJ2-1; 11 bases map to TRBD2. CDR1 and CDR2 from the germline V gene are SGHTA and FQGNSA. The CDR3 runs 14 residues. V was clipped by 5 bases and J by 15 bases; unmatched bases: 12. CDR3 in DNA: TGTGCCAGCAGCCCGGAAGGACTAGCGGGTGCGGCGTTCTTC. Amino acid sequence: CASSPEGLAGAAFF. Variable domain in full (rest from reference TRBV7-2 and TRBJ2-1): GAGVSQSPSNKVTEKGKDVELRCDPISGHTALYWYRQSLGQGLEFLIYFQGNSAPDKSGLPSDRFSAERTGGSVSTLTIQRTQQEDSAVYLCASSPEGLAGAAFFGPGTRLTVL.

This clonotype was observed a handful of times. The CDR3 DNA follows: TGTGCCAGCAGCCGTAACCTACCCAACACCGGGGAGCTGTTTTTT. Translation: CASSRNLPNTGELFF. This rearrangement joins TRBV12-3 or TRBV12-4 to TRBJ2-2, with unresolved D. Trimming stripped 6 bases from V and 2 bases from J, with 13 bases between. The CDR3 totals 15 residues.

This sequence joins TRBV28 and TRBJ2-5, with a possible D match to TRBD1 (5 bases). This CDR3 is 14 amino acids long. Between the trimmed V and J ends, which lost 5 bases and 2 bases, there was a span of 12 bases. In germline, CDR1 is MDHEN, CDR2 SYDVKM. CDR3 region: CASSTPDKQETQYF. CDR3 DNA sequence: TGTGCCAGCAGTACCCCGGACAAGCAAGAGACCCAGTACTTC.

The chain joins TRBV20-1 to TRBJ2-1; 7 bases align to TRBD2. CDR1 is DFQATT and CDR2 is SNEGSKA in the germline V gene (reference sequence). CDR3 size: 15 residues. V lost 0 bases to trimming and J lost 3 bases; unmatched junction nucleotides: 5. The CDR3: CSARDPAGIYNEQFF. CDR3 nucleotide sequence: TGCAGTGCTAGAGACCCAGCGGGGATCTACAATGAGCAGTTCTTC.

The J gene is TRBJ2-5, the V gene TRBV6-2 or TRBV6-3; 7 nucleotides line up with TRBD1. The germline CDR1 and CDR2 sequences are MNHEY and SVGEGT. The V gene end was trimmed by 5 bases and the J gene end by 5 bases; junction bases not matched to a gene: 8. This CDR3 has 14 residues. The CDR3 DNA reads TGTGCCAGCAGTAAAGACAGGGTCCAGGAGACCCAGTACTTC. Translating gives CASSKDRVQETQYF.

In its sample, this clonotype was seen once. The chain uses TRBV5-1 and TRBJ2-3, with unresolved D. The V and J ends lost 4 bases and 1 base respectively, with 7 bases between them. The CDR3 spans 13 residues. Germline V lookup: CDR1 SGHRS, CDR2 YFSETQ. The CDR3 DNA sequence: TGCGCCAGCAGCGTGGATGGCACAGATACGCAGTATTTT. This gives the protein CASSVDGTDTQYF.

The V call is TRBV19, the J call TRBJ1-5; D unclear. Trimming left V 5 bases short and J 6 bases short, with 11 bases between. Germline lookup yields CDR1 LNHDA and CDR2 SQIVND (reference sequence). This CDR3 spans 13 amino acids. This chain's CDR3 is CASSGRDSQPQHF. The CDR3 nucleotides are TGTGCCAGTAGTGGGAGGGATAGTCAGCCCCAGCATTTT.

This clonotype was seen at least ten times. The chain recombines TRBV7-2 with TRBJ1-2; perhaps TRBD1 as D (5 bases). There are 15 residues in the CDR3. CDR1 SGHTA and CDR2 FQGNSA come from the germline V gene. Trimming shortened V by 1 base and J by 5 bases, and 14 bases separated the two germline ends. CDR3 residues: CASSLGVGPMYGYTF. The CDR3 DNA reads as TGTGCCAGCAGCTTAGGGGTGGGGCCGATGTATGGCTACACCTTC.